What follows is one TCR beta chain and its context. What it recognizes is unknown. The assay was carried out at the deep level. Source study methods: Filtering was not the same, since immunoSEQ gave junction-only sequences without quality scores. Some clones are missing from TCRdb's copy, which holds only in-frame ones; the method was immunoSEQ multiplex PCR. For V, J and clone size, that table is used; D and trimming come from the DNA. This sample has 850,000 to 1,200,000 clones, with about 75% found just once. Germline assignment: CDR1 MNHEY and CDR2 SMNVEV (reference sequence). V was trimmed by 4 bases and J by 2 bases, leaving 7 bases between them. The CDR3 has 13 amino acids. These data come from a study of shared clonotypes between healthy human individuals. Notes on the study in general: It was the few donors that limited the genetic and exposure-history diversity represented. Sampling used blood alone; tissue repertoires probably differ.

This receptor was identified in a man aged 18 to 30 in good health. The sequenced material came from memory CD4+ T cells sorted from blood. Stated subset: CD45RA-negative fraction. This sequence joins TRBV27 and TRBJ2-3; no reliable D call. CDR3 sequence (DNA): TGTGCCAGCAGTTGGTACTTCACAGATACGCAGTATTTT. Its translation is CASSWYFTDTQYF.